A selection of T cell receptor beta chains follows, all from one sample in a study of blood T cell repertoires in COVID-19. The data were produced by immunoSEQ multiplex PCR, yet TCRdb's version contains in-frame clones alone and is incomplete. The sample consists of about 120,000 clones, around 91% of them appearing once. Sequencing used peripheral blood. The receptors originated from a man in his 70s with active or convalescent COVID-19. Both conserved end residues are part of each CDR3. Each record gives: V gene, J gene, clone size, D gene, CDR3 protein, CDR3 DNA. A D gene is named only where the DNA matches it firmly. A clone size is listed for some rows: how often the clone was seen (once, few, many), or a class if it is expanded.

V: TRBV5-1; J: TRBJ2-7; size: -; D: -; CDR3: CASSLWGDYEQYF; DNA: TGCGCCAGCAGCTTGTGGGGGGACTACGAGCAGTACTTC
V: TRBV4-1; J: TRBJ2-1; size: -; D: -; CDR3: CASSQEGQLYNEQFF; DNA: TGCGCCAGCAGCCAAGAAGGACAGCTCTACAATGAGCAGTTCTTC
V: TRBV5-1; J: TRBJ2-7; size: -; D: TRBD1; CDR3: CASSTGTGGLEQYF; DNA: TGCGCCAGCAGCACCGGGACAGGGGGCCTCGAGCAGTACTTC
V: TRBV28; J: TRBJ2-1; size: -; D: TRBD2; CDR3: CASSLRLAGGGEQFF; DNA: TGTGCCAGCAGTCTCCGACTAGCGGGAGGGGGTGAGCAGTTCTTC
V: TRBV30; J: TRBJ1-5; size: -; D: TRBD1; CDR3: CAWRGTGVGNQPQHF; DNA: TGTGCCTGGAGGGGGACAGGGGTAGGTAATCAGCCCCAGCATTTT
V: TRBV9; J: TRBJ2-1; size: -; D: TRBD2; CDR3: CASSQAGGVYNEQFF; DNA: TGTGCCAGCAGCCAGGCGGGAGGCGTCTACAATGAGCAGTTCTTC
V: TRBV28; J: TRBJ2-7; size: once; D: TRBD1; CDR3: CASRAGQGLYEQYF; DNA: TGTGCCAGCAGGGCGGGACAGGGCCTATACGAGCAGTACTTC
V: TRBV18; J: TRBJ1-1; size: -; D: TRBD1; CDR3: CASSKTGGSDSTEAFF; DNA: TGTGCCAGCTCAAAAACAGGGGGAAGCGATTCGACTGAAGCTTTCTTT
V: TRBV5-6; J: TRBJ2-6; size: once; D: -; CDR3: CASSLFSTGANVLTF; DNA: TGTGCCAGCAGCTTGTTTAGTACTGGGGCCAACGTCCTGACTTTC
V: TRBV6-2/TRBV6-3; J: TRBJ2-1; size: -; D: -; CDR3: CASSYNLQGSSSYNEQFF; DNA: TGTGCCAGCAGTTACAATTTACAGGGCTCCAGCTCCTACAATGAGCAGTTCTTC
V: TRBV15; J: TRBJ2-1; size: -; D: TRBD1; CDR3: CATSIPPGQGNLNEQFF; DNA: TGTGCCACCAGCATACCCCCCGGACAGGGGAATTTAAATGAGCAGTTCTTC
V: TRBV5-1; J: TRBJ2-3; size: -; D: -; CDR3: CASSLQDLTDTQYF; DNA: TGCGCCAGCAGCTTGCAGGATCTCACAGATACGCAGTATTTT
V: TRBV28; J: TRBJ2-7; size: once; D: TRBD1; CDR3: CASSGPGQGVDYEQYF; DNA: TGTGCCAGCAGTGGACCGGGACAGGGGGTCGACTACGAGCAGTACTTC
V: TRBV28; J: TRBJ1-6; size: -; D: TRBD1; CDR3: CASSPRTGAYNSPLHF; DNA: TGTGCCAGCAGTCCCCGGACAGGGGCCTATAATTCACCCCTCCACTTT
V: TRBV18; J: TRBJ2-1; size: few; D: TRBD2; CDR3: CASGGGQEQFF; DNA: TGTGCCAGCGGCGGGGGGCAAGAGCAGTTCTTC